Each of the 14 T cell receptor beta chains below was sequenced from the same sample in a study of CD8 T cells in ankylosing spondylitis. TCRdb itself ran the 5' RACE reads through MiXCR, one entry per CDR3 protein. The table shows roughly 140,000 distinct CDR3 sequences, with approximately 48% occurring only once. The specimen sequenced was synovial fluid, either unsorted or a sorted T cell fraction (not recorded which). These receptors all come from a male donor with ankylosing spondylitis.

This clonotype was observed a few times. The chain links TRBV12-3 or TRBV12-4 to TRBJ1-1; D not resolved. V was clipped by 3 bases and J by 9 bases, with 14 bases between them. The CDR3 consists of 13 residues. This CDR3 reads CASSLGLGSKAFF. In DNA, the CDR3 is TGTGCCAGCAGTTTGGGTTTGGGCAGTAAAGCTTTCTTT.

The CDR3 sequence: CASSPRGQGVYGYTF. CDR3 DNA: TGCGCCAGCAGCCCCCGGGGACAGGGGGTCTATGGCTACACCTTC. The J gene is TRBJ1-2, the V gene TRBV4-1; TRBD1 matches 11 bases. CDR1 and CDR2 (germline): MGHRA, YSYEKL. This CDR3 contains 15 residues. The V segment lost 4 bases and the J segment 4 bases; nucleotides outside the gene matches: 5.

This clonotype was observed a few times. The rearrangement joins TRBV7-8 to TRBJ1-2; D may be TRBD1 (5 bases). The V and J ends lost 0 bases and 3 bases respectively, with 14 bases between them. CDR3 length: 16 residues. Germline-derived CDR1 and CDR2 are SGHVS and FQNEAQ. This chain's CDR3 is CASSLALVDSYYGYTF. CDR3 DNA: TGTGCCAGCAGCTTAGCTCTGGTTGACAGCTACTATGGCTACACCTTC.

The chain links TRBV20-1 to TRBJ2-5; D unclear. This CDR3 is built from 15 residues. Trimming stripped 1 base from V and 3 bases from J, with 15 bases between. Germline values: CDR1 DFQATT, CDR2 SNEGSKA (reference sequence). The CDR3 spells CSARVWVWLKETQYF. The CDR3 coding sequence is TGCAGTGCTAGAGTTTGGGTGTGGCTAAAAGAGACCCAGTACTTC.

The V and J genes are TRBV4-1 and TRBJ2-6; D gene unclear. Germline V gene sequence: CDR1 MGHRA, CDR2 YSYEKL. V dropped 3 bases and J dropped 4 bases, with 7 bases sitting between them. CDR3 length: 14 amino acids. The DNA for the CDR3 is TGCGCCAGCAGCCATGAAACCGGGGCCAACGTCCTGACTTTC. Protein product: CASSHETGANVLTF.

About this clonotype itself: Its ends do not fully match the called genes, so a read error is possible. The CDR3 here is CSARDGLRGNTAAFF. CDR3 bases: TGCAGTGCTAGAGATGGGCTGAGGGGGAACACTGCAGCTTTCTTT. This chain links TRBV20-1 with TRBJ1-1; TRBD1 is a possible D gene (6 bases). This CDR3 comprises 15 residues. The germline gives CDR1 DFQATT, CDR2 SNEGSKA (reference sequence).

This chain joins TRBV6-2 or TRBV6-3 and TRBJ2-1; TRBD2 matches at 7 bases. The CDR3 sequence is 17 residues long. Germline CDR1 is MNHEY and CDR2 is SVGEGT. V trimming: 6 bases; J trimming: 11 bases; junction bases outside the gene matches: 22. CDR3: CASRLTPGTTSTPQQFF. The DNA of the CDR3 is TGTGCCAGCAGACTAACCCCCGGGACTACCTCAACCCCCCAGCAGTTCTTC.

The V and J genes are TRBV6-2 or TRBV6-3 and TRBJ2-3; no definite D call. The germline V gene has CDR1 MNHEY and CDR2 SVGEGT. V shed 0 bases and J shed 0 bases, with 7 bases lying between them. This CDR3 has 15 residues. CDR3 coding DNA: TGTGCCAGCAGTTACTCCGGCGAAAGCACAGATACGCAGTATTTT. Residues: CASSYSGESTDTQYF.

J is TRBJ2-2 and V is TRBV12-3 or TRBV12-4; 14 nucleotides line up with TRBD2. This CDR3 contains 18 residues. J lost 3 bases, V lost 3 bases, and 6 bases had no gene match. The DNA of the CDR3 is TGTGCCAGCAGTTTGGGACTAGCGGGAGTCGCGTACACCGGGGAGCTGTTTTTT. It translates to CASSLGLAGVAYTGELFF.

This clonotype was found many times. This chain uses TRBV28 with TRBJ2-4; 10 positions agree with TRBD2. Germline V CDR1 and CDR2: MDHEN, SYDVKM. Losses at the gene ends were 8 bases for V and 1 base for J; bases not matched to a gene: 14. CDR3 length equals 18 residues. The CDR3 nucleotides read TGTGCCAGCTCCCTGGTGAGCGGGAGGGCCCTCGCCAAAAACATTCAGTACTTC. Translating it yields CASSLVSGRALAKNIQYF.

The chain is built from TRBV7-9 and TRBJ2-7; no firm D call. Germline loops: CDR1 SEHNR, CDR2 FQNEAQ (reference sequence). V was pared by 1 base and J by 0 bases, with 10 bases between. The CDR3 spans 15 residues. CDR3 DNA: TGTGCCAGCAGCTTAGGCAGCCGCTACTCCTACGAGCAGTACTTC. Translated, it gives CASSLGSRYSYEQYF.

The gene calls are TRBV7-2 and TRBJ2-1; the D is unclear. V lost 1 base, J lost 15 bases, and 16 bases lay in between. CDR1 and CDR2 (germline): SGHTA, FQGNSA. The CDR3 runs 13 residues. The CDR3 region is CASSLEGGVVGFF. Here the CDR3 DNA reads TGTGCCAGCAGCTTAGAGGGCGGAGTAGTGGGGTTCTTC.

J is TRBJ2-4 and V is TRBV11-2, with 7 bases identical to TRBD1. The V segment lost 1 base and the J segment 0 bases; nucleotides outside the gene matches: 9. This CDR3 region has 18 residues. Germline lookup yields CDR1 SGHAT and CDR2 FQNNGV. In nucleotides, the CDR3 is TGTGCCAGCAGCTTAGGATCCCCAGGGGGTCTAGCCAAAAACATTCAGTACTTC. Translated, it gives CASSLGSPGGLAKNIQYF.

This rearrangement joins TRBV12-3 or TRBV12-4 to TRBJ2-4, with D perhaps given as TRBD1 or TRBD2 (6 bases each). CDR3 length equals 16 residues. V lost 5 bases and J 0 bases, leaving 14 bases between the germline ends. CDR3 in DNA: TGTGCCAGCAGTCTGCGGGGACAAATAGCCAAAAACATTCAGTACTTC. It encodes CASSLRGQIAKNIQYF.